Following are 5 T cell receptor beta chains from one sample sequenced in a study of control samples from healthy donors and cancer patients. Repertoires were generated with immunoSEQ multiplex PCR, while TCRdb's copy carries only in-frame clones and drops some. The sample records around 20,000 clones, 88% being singletons. The sequenced material came from PBMCs. These receptors came from a woman aged 55-75 years with head and neck cancer.

The V gene is TRBV4-2, the J gene TRBJ2-7, with D possibly being TRBD1 or TRBD2 (5 bases each). Germline lookup yields CDR1 LGHNA and CDR2 YNFKEQ. This CDR3 contains 16 residues. The germline V and J ends were trimmed by 0 bases and 2 bases, with 14 bases remaining between them. Written as DNA, the CDR3 is TGTGCCAGCAGCCAAGAGGGGGTAGCTGGGGCCTACGAGCAGTACTTC. As protein: CASSQEGVAGAYEQYF.

The chain carries TRBV18 and TRBJ1-6; D is undetermined. Trimming removed 5 bases at V and 3 bases at J, with 11 bases between. The V gene's germline CDR1 is KGHSH and CDR2 LQKENI. The CDR3 is 15 amino acids. The CDR3 DNA follows: TGTGCCAGCTCAGAAGGTCTTGTCTATAATTCACCCCTCCACTTT. Amino acids: CASSEGLVYNSPLHF.

The V call is TRBV9, the J call TRBJ1-1, with unresolved D. The CDR3 runs 12 residues. With 0 bases removed from V and 7 bases from J, the gap between germline ends came to 7 bases. The germline V gene has CDR1 SGDLS and CDR2 YYNGEE. CDR3 bases: TGTGCCAGCAGCGTAGATGGCGATGAAGCTTTCTTT. It encodes CASSVDGDEAFF.

V usage is TRBV5-1 and J usage is TRBJ1-1; no reliable D call. Trimming stripped 0 bases from V and 1 base from J, with 13 bases between. The CDR3 has 16 amino acids. Germline assignment: CDR1 SGHRS and CDR2 YFSETQ. CDR3 nucleotide sequence: TGCGCCAGCAGCTTGGGCCGCTGGGGAGGGAACACTGAAGCTTTCTTT. Protein product: CASSLGRWGGNTEAFF.

This clone was recorded a few times. This chain joins TRBV2 and TRBJ1-1, with D possibly TRBD1 on 5 matching bases. Per the germline V gene, CDR1 is SNHLY and CDR2 is FYNNEI. This CDR3 spans 13 amino acids. Trimming left V 3 bases short and J 4 bases short, with 9 bases between. In DNA form, the CDR3 reads TGTGCCAGCAGTGAGCCGGGGGGCACTGAAGCTTTCTTT. Amino acid sequence: CASSEPGGTEAFF.